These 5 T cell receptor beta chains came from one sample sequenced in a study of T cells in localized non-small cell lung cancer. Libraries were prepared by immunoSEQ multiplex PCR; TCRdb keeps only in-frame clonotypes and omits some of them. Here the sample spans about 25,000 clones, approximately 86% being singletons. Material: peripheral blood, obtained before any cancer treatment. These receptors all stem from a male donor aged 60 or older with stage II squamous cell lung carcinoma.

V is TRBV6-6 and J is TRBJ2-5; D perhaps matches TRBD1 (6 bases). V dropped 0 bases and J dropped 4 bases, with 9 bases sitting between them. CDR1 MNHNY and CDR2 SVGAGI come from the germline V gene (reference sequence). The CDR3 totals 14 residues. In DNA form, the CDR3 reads TGTGCCAGCAGTTACTCTGGCAGGGGAGAGACCCAGTACTTC. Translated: CASSYSGRGETQYF.

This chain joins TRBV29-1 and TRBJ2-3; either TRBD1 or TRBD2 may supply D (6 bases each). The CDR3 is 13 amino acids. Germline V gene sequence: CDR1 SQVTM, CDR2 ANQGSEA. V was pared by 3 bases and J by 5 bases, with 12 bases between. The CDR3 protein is CSVDPGGQDTQYF. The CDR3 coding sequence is TGCAGCGTTGATCCCGGGGGACAAGATACGCAGTATTTT.

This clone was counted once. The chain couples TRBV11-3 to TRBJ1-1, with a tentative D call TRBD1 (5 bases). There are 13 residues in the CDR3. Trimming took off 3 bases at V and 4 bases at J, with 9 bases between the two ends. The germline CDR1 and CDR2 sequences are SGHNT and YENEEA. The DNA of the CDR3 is TGTGCCAGCAGCTTCGGGGGAATCACTGAAGCTTTCTTT. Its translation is CASSFGGITEAFF. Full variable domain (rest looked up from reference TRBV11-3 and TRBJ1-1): EAGVVQSPRYKIIEKKQPVAFWCNPISGHNTLYWYLQNLGQGPELLIRYENEEAVDDSQLPKDRFSAERLKGVDSTLKIQPAELGDSAVYLCASSFGGITEAFFGQGTRLTVV.

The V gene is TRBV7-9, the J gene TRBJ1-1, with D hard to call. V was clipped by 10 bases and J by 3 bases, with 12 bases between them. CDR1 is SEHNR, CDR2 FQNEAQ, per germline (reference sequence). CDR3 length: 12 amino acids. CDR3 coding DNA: TGTGCCACCAGACGGAGCCACACTGAAGCTTTCTTT. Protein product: CATRRSHTEAFF. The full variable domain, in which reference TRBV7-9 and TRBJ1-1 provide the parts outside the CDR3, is DTGVSQNPRHKITKRGQNVTFRCDPISEHNRLYWYRQTLGQGPEFLTYFQNEAQLEKSRLLSDRFSAERPKGSFSTLEIQRTEQGDSAMYLCATRRSHTEAFFGQGTRLTVV.

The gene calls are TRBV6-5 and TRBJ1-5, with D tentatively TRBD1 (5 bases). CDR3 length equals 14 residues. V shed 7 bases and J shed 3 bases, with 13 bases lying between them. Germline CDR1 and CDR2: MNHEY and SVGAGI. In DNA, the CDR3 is TGTGCCAGCAAACAGGCCGAATTCAATCAGCCCCAGCATTTT. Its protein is CASKQAEFNQPQHF.